This T cell receptor (beta chain) was identified during a study of blood T cell repertoires in COVID-19. About the research overall: T cells, B-cell-depleted T cells, or PBMCs supplied cDNA or gDNA.

In the original workflow: Estimated nucleated cell counts came from reference gene primer amplification. Clones were sequenced by immunoSEQ multiplex PCR, and TCRdb holds only the in-frame ones, with some missing. Clone size and the V and J calls come from that table; the DNA yielded D and trimming. The sample lists tens of thousands of clones, approximately 86% occurring once. V was shortened by 5 bases and J by 5 bases, with 18 bases between the two germline ends. Germline V gene lookup returns CDR1 SEHNR and CDR2 FQNEAQ (reference sequence). The CDR3 length is 15 residues. This receptor was obtained from a man aged 55 to 70 with acute or convalescent COVID-19. J is TRBJ1-2 and V is TRBV7-9; D is undetermined. Sequenced input: peripheral blood. The CDR3 is CASSTRSGDRYGYTF. The CDR3 nucleotides read TGTGCCAGCAGCACCCGCTCCGGGGATAGATATGGCTACACCTTC. The variable domain in full, with the rest retrieved from reference TRBV7-9 and TRBJ1-2, is DTGVSQNPRHKITKRGQNVTFRCDPISEHNRLYWYRQTLGQGPEFLTYFQNEAQLEKSRLLSDRFSAERPKGSFSTLEIQRTEQGDSAMYLCASSTRSGDRYGYTFGSGTRLTVV.